The 7 T cell receptor beta chains in this list originate from one sample, sequenced in a study of T cell responses to AZD1222 COVID-19 vaccine. Clones were sequenced by immunoSEQ multiplex PCR, and TCRdb holds only the in-frame ones, with some missing. The top ten hold around 3% of the sample, which has about 120,000 clones, about 94% seen once. The sequences come from peripheral blood, collected 28 days after the second AZD1222 dose. These receptor sequences come from an adult who received the AZD1222 COVID-19 vaccine.

This clone was seen only once. The chain employs TRBV2 and TRBJ2-7; either TRBD1 or TRBD2 may supply D (6 bases each). Germline V gene lookup returns CDR1 SNHLY and CDR2 FYNNEI. Trimming took 7 bases from V and 6 from J, leaving 16 bases between them. The CDR3 has 13 amino acids. The CDR3 region has the DNA TGTGCCAGCACCGGGGGCGGGGTTTCCGAGCAGTACTTC. Protein sequence: CASTGGGVSEQYF.

The chain carries TRBV5-1 and TRBJ1-1, with a weak D call TRBD1 (5 bases). This CDR3 has 15 amino acids. From germline, CDR1 is SGHRS and CDR2 YFSETQ. V lost 6 bases, J lost 6 bases, and 21 bases lay in between. CDR3 nucleotide sequence: TGCGCCAGCAAGAGGGTCGGGGCAGGGTCCGCTGAAGCTTTCTTT. It yields the protein CASKRVGAGSAEAFF.

The chain links TRBV11-2 to TRBJ2-2; TRBD1 is a possible D gene (5 bases). The V end lost 5 bases, the J end lost 7 bases, and 17 bases lay between the germline ends. This CDR3 is 15 amino acids long. CDR1 and CDR2 from the germline V gene are SGHAT and FQNNGV. CDR3 region: CASSTRTLPGGELFF. DNA of the CDR3: TGTGCCAGCAGCACCCGGACACTTCCTGGCGGGGAGCTGTTTTTT.

This chain joins TRBV6-4 and TRBJ2-1; a possible D gene is TRBD1 (6 bases). The length of the CDR3 is 13 residues. Germline loops: CDR1 MRHNA, CDR2 SNTAGT. V dropped 3 bases and J dropped 7 bases, with 10 bases sitting between them. Here the CDR3 reads CASSESRGNEQFF. In nucleotides, the CDR3 is TGTGCCAGCAGTGAAAGTAGGGGGAATGAGCAGTTCTTC.

The chain recombines TRBV2 with TRBJ2-7, with 8 bases aligning to TRBD1. This CDR3 has 15 residues. After removal of 4 bases from V and 3 bases from J, the junction contained 8 bases not matched to a gene. In germline, CDR1 is SNHLY, CDR2 FYNNEI. Here the CDR3 DNA reads TGTGCCAGCAGTGGGGTGGGACAGGAGAACTACGAGCAGTACTTC. This gives the protein CASSGVGQENYEQYF.

The chain links TRBV5-1 to TRBJ2-7, with 7 bases identical to TRBD2. J gave up 4 bases and V 3 bases, and 7 bases lay outside the gene matches. The germline CDR1 and CDR2 sequences are SGHRS and YFSETQ. The CDR3 covers 14 residues. CDR3 nucleotides: TGCGCCAGCAGCTCCCGGGGGGATCCGTACGAGCAGTACTTC. Protein sequence: CASSSRGDPYEQYF.

The V and J genes are TRBV6-5 and TRBJ2-7; 11 nucleotides line up with TRBD2. CDR3 size: 15 residues. Germline loops: CDR1 MNHEY, CDR2 SVGAGI. J was trimmed by 3 bases and V by 6 bases; bases with no gene match: 7. CDR3 residues: CASSVLGLADYEQYF. DNA for the CDR3: TGTGCCAGCAGCGTCTTGGGACTAGCGGACTACGAGCAGTACTTC.